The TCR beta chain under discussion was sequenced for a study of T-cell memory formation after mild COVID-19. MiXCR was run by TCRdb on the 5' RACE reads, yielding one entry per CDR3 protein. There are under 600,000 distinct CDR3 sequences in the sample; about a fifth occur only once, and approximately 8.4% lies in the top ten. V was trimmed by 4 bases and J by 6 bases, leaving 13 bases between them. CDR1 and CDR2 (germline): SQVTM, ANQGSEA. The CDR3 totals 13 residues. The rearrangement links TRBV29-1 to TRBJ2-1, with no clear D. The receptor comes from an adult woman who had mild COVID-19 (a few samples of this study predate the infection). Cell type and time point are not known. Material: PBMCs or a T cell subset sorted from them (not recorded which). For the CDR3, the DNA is TGCAGCGTTGGCTTATCCCCTAGCAATGAGCAGTTCTTC. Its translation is CSVGLSPSNEQFF.